This T cell receptor beta chain was recorded in a study of cytotoxic CD8 clonotypes in ibrutinib-treated CLL (dated by TCRdb to about 2021). Study-level background: The cohort included about 15 treatment-naive and roughly 10 relapsed/refractory patients; 17 to 18 were IGHV unmutated. Partial responses were observed in roughly 24 patients and complete responses in 2; after a median follow-up of 68 months, remission was maintained in some 14 patients and progression was observed in approximately twelve. Response samples were obtained after a median of around eleven months of treatment, with a range of roughly 6 to 40 months. Samples averaged roughly 280,000 productive templates and some 96,000 productive rearrangements. Of the roughly 86 people in the trial, around 25 had longitudinal samples available. Cryopreserved peripheral blood mononuclear cells were collected before treatment, at response, and at either disease progression or sustained remission. All remission and progressive disease samples were collected while patients were still receiving ibrutinib.

What the study reported, not specific to this receptor: Public clonotypes were rare and either contracted or stayed stable during treatment, and the rise in clonality at ibrutinib response reflected the expansion of private clonotypes. At ibrutinib response clonality went up, during sustained remission it held steady, and at progression it dropped back toward baseline. Baseline clonality was found to be higher than that of age-matched healthy donors and was strongly correlated with circulating CD8+ T-cell counts. Lymph node repertoires were not examined, and the timing of sampling was not matched between patients in sustained remission and those whose disease progressed.

A MiSeq instrument was used for deep resolution sequencing, which targeted depths ranging from 1 in 1 million up to 1 in 200,000 T cells, with coverage averaging 10x for each clonotype. The immunoSEQ hsTCRB Kit was used to generate the TCR beta libraries. The authors' pipeline ran thus. Data were analyzed with ImmunoSEQ Data Assistant and ImmunoSEQ Analyzer, with V, D and J genes assigned per IMGT definitions. Clonality, which ranges from 0 to 1, was calculated as one minus the normalized Shannon entropy of productive rearrangement frequencies. Only overrepresented clonotypes making up at least 0.05% of each patient's repertoire were included in the public clonotype analysis. About a dozen repertoires from age-matched healthy donors, obtained from immuneACCESS, served as clonality controls. TCRdb carries this immuneACCESS record with in-frame sequences only. Its versions omit some clonotypes, under half of them owing to an unresolved V gene in the studies checked, with the rest unexplained. V, J and clone size were drawn from that table, and D and trimming were deduced from the DNA. The sample contains roughly 200,000 clones, 70% of them found a single time. The top ten constitute 5.9% of the sample.

After removal of 8 bases from V and 5 bases from J, the junction retains 4 bases not matched to a gene. The germline V gene (reference sequence) gives CDR1 as MNHEY and CDR2 as SMNVEV. Its CDR3 holds 12 amino acids, cysteine through phenylalanine. Of the read, only the CDR3 DNA is kept; its 36 bases are in frame from base 1. This specimen's time point label, per the study, means: approximately 11 months on ibrutinib. For TCR beta library preparation, about 2.2 micrograms of genomic DNA were extracted from the cryopreserved PBMCs. Longitudinal blood samples from CLL patients on ibrutinib monotherapy underwent high-throughput TCR beta sequencing. The patients were enrolled in a single-center, open-label phase 2 trial of ibrutinib monotherapy. About this clone itself: Its antigen is unknown. Base qualities are not provided; no much larger clone lies one nucleotide away.

The chain couples TRBV27 to TRBJ2-7, with 9 bases in between that match TRBD1. The clonotype originates from a human donor with chronic lymphocytic leukemia. Source: PBMCs, taken after 12 months of ibrutinib treatment. The CDR3 in this case is CASWTGVNEQYF. The nucleotide sequence reads as follows: TGTGCCAGCTGGACAGGGGTCAACGAGCAGTACTTC.